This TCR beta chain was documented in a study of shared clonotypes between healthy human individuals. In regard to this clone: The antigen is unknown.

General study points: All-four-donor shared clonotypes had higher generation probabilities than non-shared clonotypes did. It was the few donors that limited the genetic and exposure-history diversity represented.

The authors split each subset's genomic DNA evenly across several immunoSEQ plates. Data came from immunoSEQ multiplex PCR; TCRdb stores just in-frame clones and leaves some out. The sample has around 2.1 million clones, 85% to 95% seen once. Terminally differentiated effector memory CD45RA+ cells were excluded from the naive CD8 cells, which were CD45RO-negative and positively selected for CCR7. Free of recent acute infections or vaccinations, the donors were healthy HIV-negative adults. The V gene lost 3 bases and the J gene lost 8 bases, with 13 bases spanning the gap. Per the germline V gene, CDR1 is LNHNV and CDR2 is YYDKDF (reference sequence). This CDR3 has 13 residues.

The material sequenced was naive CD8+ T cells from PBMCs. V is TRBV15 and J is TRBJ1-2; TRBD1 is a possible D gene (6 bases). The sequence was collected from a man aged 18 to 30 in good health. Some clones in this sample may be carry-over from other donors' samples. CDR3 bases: TGTGCCACCAGCAGTGGACAGAGGGACGGCTACACCTTC. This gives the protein CATSSGQRDGYTF.